This TCR beta chain is drawn from a study of T cell repertoires in cytomegalovirus infection. Study context: Recently identified HLA-C-restricted and well-studied HLA-B-restricted CMV epitopes were used. Broader study findings: HLA-C-restricted CMV-specific TCR beta clonotypes prevailed in the ex vivo response. The cumulative frequency of public TCR beta families distinguished individuals who carried CMV together with the relevant HLA.

Germline V gives CDR1 MNHEY, CDR2 SMNVEV (reference sequence). This CDR3 contains 15 residues. Note on this clonotype: Its antigen is undetermined. At one of its ends the junction is not consistent with the germline gene, which may arise from a read error.

TCRdb used MiXCR to reprocess the reads, holding one entry per CDR3 protein. Altogether roughly 920,000 distinct CDR3 sequences are present, around 29% being singletons, with the ten largest covering over 11%. The V call is TRBV27, the J call TRBJ2-3, with a possible D match to TRBD2 (6 bases). Here the sequenced sample was cultured CD8+ T cells from PBMCs, taken from culture after CMV antigen stimulation. This TCR came from a human donor in good health (CMV status not recorded). Some clones in this sample may be carry-over from other donors' samples. The CDR3 coding sequence is TGCGCCAGCAGCCAAGCCGGGACTAGCACAGATACGCAGTATTTT. Amino acid sequence: CASSQAGTSTDTQYF.